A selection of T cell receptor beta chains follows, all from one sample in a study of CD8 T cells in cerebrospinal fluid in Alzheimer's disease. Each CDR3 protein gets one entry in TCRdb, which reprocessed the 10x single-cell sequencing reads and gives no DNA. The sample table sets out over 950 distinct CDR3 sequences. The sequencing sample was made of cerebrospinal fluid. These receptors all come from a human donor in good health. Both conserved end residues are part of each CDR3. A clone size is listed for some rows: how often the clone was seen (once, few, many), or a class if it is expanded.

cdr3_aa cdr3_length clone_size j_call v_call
CASSLGQSRETQYF 14 large TRBJ2-5 TRBV28
CASSQENGNEQHF 13 medium-sized TRBJ2-7 TRBV3-1
CASSSGGVATGELFF 15 medium-sized TRBJ2-2 TRBV7-3
CASSTGSSYNEQFF 14 . TRBJ2-1 TRBV27
CSAREPRGYGQPQHF 15 medium-sized TRBJ1-5 TRBV20-1
CASSQAWAVGYGYTF 15 large TRBJ1-2 TRBV4-1
CASSLVPFAGNEQFF 15 medium-sized TRBJ2-1 TRBV5-1
CSAGVAGPGELFF 13 large TRBJ2-2 TRBV20-1
CASSLGRGLDYGYTF 15 medium-sized TRBJ1-2 TRBV11-1
CAWTKSSVTDTQYF 14 medium-sized TRBJ2-3 TRBV30
CASNAGQGIVGGYTF 15 medium-sized TRBJ1-2 TRBV2
CASSPGLYEQYF 12 medium-sized TRBJ2-7 TRBV6-2/TRBV6-3
CASSSTGSYPGNTIYF 16 medium-sized TRBJ1-3 TRBV5-1